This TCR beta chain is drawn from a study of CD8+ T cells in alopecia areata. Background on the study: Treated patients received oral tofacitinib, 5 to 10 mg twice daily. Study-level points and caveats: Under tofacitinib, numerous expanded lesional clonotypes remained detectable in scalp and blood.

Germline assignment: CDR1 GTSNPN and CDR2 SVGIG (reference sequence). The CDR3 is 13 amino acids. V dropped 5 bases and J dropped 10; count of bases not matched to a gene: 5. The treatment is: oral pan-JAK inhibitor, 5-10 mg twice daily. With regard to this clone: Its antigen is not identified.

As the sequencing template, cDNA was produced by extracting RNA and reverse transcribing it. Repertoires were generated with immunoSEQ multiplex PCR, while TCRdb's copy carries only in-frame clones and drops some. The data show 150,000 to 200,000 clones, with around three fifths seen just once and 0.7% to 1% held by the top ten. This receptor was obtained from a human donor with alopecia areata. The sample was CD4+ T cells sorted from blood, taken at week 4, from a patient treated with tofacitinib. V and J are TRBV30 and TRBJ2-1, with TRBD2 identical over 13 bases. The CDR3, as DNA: TGTGCCTGGGGACTAGCGGGGGTAGGGGAGCAGTTCTTC. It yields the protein CAWGLAGVGEQFF.